This is a list of T cell receptor beta chains from one sample in a study of cytomegalovirus exposure and HLA in healthy donors. TCRdb keeps only in-frame clones here, not all; method: immunoSEQ multiplex PCR. The repertoire holds fewer than 150,000 clones, with about four fifths as singletons. Sequencing input: PBMCs. Every receptor here comes from a man aged 25 to 45 in good health and CMV-seronegative. Each CDR3 is given with its conserved first and last residue. D genes are given only for firm matches. Some rows mark clone size as missing; the rest say once, few, many or name a class of expanded clone.

d_call | clone_size | j_call | v_call | cdr3_nt | cdr3_aa
TRBD1 | . | TRBJ2-7 | TRBV15 | TGTGCCACCAGCAGTTGGAAGGGGGCCAGCTCCTACGAGCAGTACTTC | CATSSWKGASSYEQYF
. | . | TRBJ2-3 | TRBV19 | TGTGCCAGTACGAGGGCTAGCACAGATACGCAGTATTTT | CASTRASTDTQYF
. | . | TRBJ1-1 | TRBV30 | TGTGCCTGGAGTGGAACAGGGAACACTGAAGCTTTCTTT | CAWSGTGNTEAFF
. | . | TRBJ2-5 | TRBV29-1 | TGCAGCGTTGCATTGACCGGGATGAGAGAGACCCAGTACTTC | CSVALTGMRETQYF
. | . | TRBJ2-3 | TRBV7-6 | TGTGCCAGCAGCGATCACCCTCCCAGCCCCCGGCAGGCGGATACGCAGTATTTT | CASSDHPPSPRQADTQYF
TRBD2 | . | TRBJ2-7 | TRBV27 | TGTGCCAGCAGGAACGCGGGGGGCGTTTCCTACGAGCAGTACTTC | CASRNAGGVSYEQYF
TRBD2 | . | TRBJ2-7 | TRBV10-3 | TGTGCCACTGCTGATAGCGGGATTTCCTACGAGCAGTACTTC | CATADSGISYEQYF
TRBD2 | . | TRBJ2-2 | TRBV2 | TGTGCCAGGACCGGGACTAGCGGGAACACCGGGGAGCTGTTTTTT | CARTGTSGNTGELFF
. | . | TRBJ2-6 | TRBV9 | TGTGCCAGCAGTAGGTTAGGGGCTGGGGCCAACGTCCTGACTTTC | CASSRLGAGANVLTF
TRBD2 | once | TRBJ2-1 | TRBV27 | TGTGCCAGCAGGGTCGCTGGACTAGCGGGGTACAATGAGCAGTTCTTC | CASRVAGLAGYNEQFF
. | . | TRBJ2-7 | TRBV30 | TGTGCCTGGAGTGATGGAGCGCTTAGCTCCTACGAGCAGTACTTC | CAWSDGALSSYEQYF
TRBD2 | . | TRBJ2-1 | TRBV7-9 | TGTGCCAGCAGCTTAGCGGTCCAGCGGGGAAGCAATGAGCAGTTCTTC | CASSLAVQRGSNEQFF
. | few | TRBJ1-1 | TRBV6-5 | TGTGCCAGCAGTCTCCTGGCGGGGGACGCTGAAGCTTTCTTT | CASSLLAGDAEAFF
. | . | TRBJ2-6 | TRBV2 | TGTGCCAGCAGTGAATTGGGGAGCTCTGGGGCCAACGTCCTGACTTTC | CASSELGSSGANVLTF
. | . | TRBJ2-5 | TRBV29-1 | TGCAGCGTTACAGGCCAAGAGACCCAGTACTTC | CSVTGQETQYF
. | . | TRBJ1-1 | TRBV10-3 | TGTGCCATCAGTGAGTCGACGGGAATTTTTACTGGAATAACTGAAGCTTTCTTT | CAISESTGIFTGITEAFF
TRBD2 | few | TRBJ2-7 | TRBV4-1 | TGCGCCAGCAGCCAAGGACTAGCGGGGCCCTACGAGCAGTACTTC | CASSQGLAGPYEQYF
TRBD1 | . | TRBJ1-5 | TRBV5-1 | TGCGCCAGCAGCTTACAGGGGGATCAGCCCCAGCATTTT | CASSLQGDQPQHF
TRBD1 | . | TRBJ1-5 | TRBV7-9 | TGTGCCAGCAGTTGGGGGACCGGACAGGGACAGCCCCAGCATTTT | CASSWGTGQGQPQHF
TRBD2 | . | TRBJ2-7 | TRBV6-6 | TGTGCCAGTGCCGGGGGGGGTACCTACGAGCAGTACTTC | CASAGGGTYEQYF
. | . | TRBJ2-7 | TRBV6-5 | TGTGCCAGCAGTTACTCGTCTGCGGGGGCTAGCTACGAGCAGTACTTC | CASSYSSAGASYEQYF
. | . | TRBJ2-7 | TRBV5-4 | TGTGCCAGCAGCCAACTGGACATTTCCGTAGGCCCCTACGAGCAGTACTTC | CASSQLDISVGPYEQYF
TRBD1 | . | TRBJ1-3 | TRBV7-8 | TGTGCCAGCAGCTCACAGGGGGCTGGAAACACCATATATTTT | CASSSQGAGNTIYF
TRBD2 | few | TRBJ2-5 | TRBV6-1 | TGTGCCAGCAGGCTAGCGGGAGGAGAGACCCAGTACTTC | CASRLAGGETQYF
. | . | TRBJ1-1 | TRBV4-3 | TGCGCCAGCAGCCCCCTGGCTGGAGCGAACACTGAAGCTTTCTTT | CASSPLAGANTEAFF
. | . | TRBJ1-4 | TRBV5-6 | TGTGCCAGCAGCTTGATCTCAACTAATGAAAAACTGTTTTTT | CASSLISTNEKLFF
. | . | TRBJ1-2 | TRBV7-3 | TGTGCCAGCAGCTTAAAAGGGGGAAATTTTTATGGCTACACCTTC | CASSLKGGNFYGYTF
TRBD2 | . | TRBJ2-1 | TRBV28 | TGTGCCAGCAGTAGTTTCACGGCGGGAGTGGTTGAGCAGTTCTTC | CASSSFTAGVVEQFF
TRBD1 | . | TRBJ2-5 | TRBV7-6 | TGTGCCAGCAGCTCGACAGGGGTCTTATGGGACCAGTACTTC | CASSSTGVLWDQYF
TRBD1 | . | TRBJ2-7 | TRBV29-1 | TGCAGCGCCGAAACGGGACAGGTTTTAGGAGAGCAGTACTTC | CSAETGQVLGEQYF
TRBD1 | few | TRBJ2-5 | TRBV5-1 | TGCGCCAGCAGCTTGTCCGGGACAGGGTACCAAGAGACCCAGTACTTC | CASSLSGTGYQETQYF
. | . | TRBJ2-7 | TRBV29-1 | TGCAGCGTTGAACCAGGTGAGGGCCGGGAGCAGTACTTC | CSVEPGEGREQYF
TRBD1 | . | TRBJ2-7 | TRBV27 | TGTGCCAGCAGTTTTACAGGGGTCGAGCAGTACTTC | CASSFTGVEQYF
TRBD1 | once | TRBJ1-5 | TRBV7-9 | TGTGCCAGCAGATACTCTCCCGGGACAGGGGACAATCAGCCCCAGCATTTT | CASRYSPGTGDNQPQHF
TRBD1 | . | TRBJ1-4 | TRBV5-1 | TGCGCCAGCAGCCATGGACAGGGAAAAAATGAAAAACTGTTTTTT | CASSHGQGKNEKLFF
. | . | TRBJ2-7 | TRBV13 | TGTGCCAGCAGCTGGGGAGAAAGCTACGAGCAGTACTTC | CASSWGESYEQYF
TRBD1 | . | TRBJ2-7 | TRBV5-1 | TGCGCCAGCAGCTGGACAGGGGGGAGATACGAGCAGTACTTC | CASSWTGGRYEQYF
. | . | TRBJ2-3 | TRBV13 | TGTGCCAGCAGCTTAGGCCCCGGGAGATCTGGCACAGATACGCAGTATTTT | CASSLGPGRSGTDTQYF
. | few | TRBJ1-4 | TRBV9 | TGTGCCAGCAGTGGAGACGGGGGGCAATCAGAAAAACTGTTTTTT | CASSGDGGQSEKLFF
. | . | TRBJ1-1 | TRBV28 | TGTGCCAGCAGTTTGTTAACAGGTGAAGCTTTCTTT | CASSLLTGEAFF
TRBD1 | . | TRBJ2-1 | TRBV10-3 | TGTGCCATCAGTGGACAGGGTTCATACAATGAGCAGTTCTTC | CAISGQGSYNEQFF
TRBD2 | . | TRBJ2-7 | TRBV19 | TGTGCCAGTAGTATAAGAGGGACTAGCTACGAGCAGTACTTC | CASSIRGTSYEQYF
. | . | TRBJ2-7 | TRBV2 | TGTGCCAGCAGGGATCCTCCCCGCCCCCAGGGAGGCTACGAGCAGTACTTC | CASRDPPRPQGGYEQYF
. | . | TRBJ2-5 | TRBV5-5 | TGTGCCAGCAGCCGGGGTGGCGGGGTTGCTGAGACCCAGTACTTC | CASSRGGGVAETQYF